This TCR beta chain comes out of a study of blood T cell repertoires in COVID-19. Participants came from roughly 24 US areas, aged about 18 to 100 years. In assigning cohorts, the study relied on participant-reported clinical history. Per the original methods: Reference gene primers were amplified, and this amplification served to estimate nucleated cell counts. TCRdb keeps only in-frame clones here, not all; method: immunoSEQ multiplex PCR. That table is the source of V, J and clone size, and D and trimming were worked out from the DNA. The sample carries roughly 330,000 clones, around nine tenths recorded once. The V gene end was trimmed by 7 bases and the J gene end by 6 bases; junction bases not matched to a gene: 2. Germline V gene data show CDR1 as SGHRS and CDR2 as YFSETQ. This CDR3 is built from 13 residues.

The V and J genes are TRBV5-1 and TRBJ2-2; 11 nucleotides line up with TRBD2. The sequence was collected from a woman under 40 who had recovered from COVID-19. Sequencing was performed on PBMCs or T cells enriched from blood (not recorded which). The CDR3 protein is CASGTSGPGELFF. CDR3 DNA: TGCGCCAGCGGGACTAGCGGTCCCGGGGAGCTGTTTTTT.